Below, one TCR beta chain is given with its context. Its antigen remains unknown. The data originate from a study of T cell repertoires in cytomegalovirus infection. Study information: Signatures in public TCR beta sequences pointed to both CMV infection and matching HLA type. Study-wide findings and caveats: Totalled public TCR beta family frequency picked out people who carried CMV plus the relevant HLA. HLA-C-restricted, CMV-specific TCR beta clonotypes were dominant ex vivo.

The CDR3 extends over 18 amino acids. CDR1 and CDR2 (germline): LNHDA, SQIVND (reference sequence). Germline trimming cut 3 bases from V and 0 bases from J; bases unmatched to any gene: 11. TCRdb re-analysed the reads in MiXCR, keeping a single row per CDR3 protein. The sample yields more than 400,000 distinct CDR3 sequences, around a quarter seen once. The sequencing sample was made of PBMCs. The origin of this receptor is a human donor in good health (CMV status not recorded). Some clones in this sample may be carry-over from other donors' samples. This chain connects TRBV19 to TRBJ2-1, with TRBD2 matching over 7 bases. The CDR3 DNA is TGTGCCAGTAGTATGGTGGGGGGGTCTCTAAGCTCCTACAATGAGCAGTTCTTC. This gives the protein CASSMVGGSLSSYNEQFF.